This TCR beta chain originates from a study of regulatory T cells in long-lasting Graves disease. Arm-PCR of CDR3 regions with iRepertoire HTBI primers generated TCR beta libraries. TCRdb re-called the multiplex PCR reads with MiXCR, one entry per CDR3 protein. The repertoire holds roughly 400,000 distinct CDR3 sequences, roughly a fifth seen once, with about 13% in the top ten. Time point given: persistent/refractory GD, antithyroid drugs over 5 years with positive TRAb. Isolated PBMC RNA provided the starting material for the TCR library. Note on this clonotype: Relative to the germline gene, one junction end is altered; a read error may explain this.

This receptor was obtained from a female donor with Graves disease. Sample: peripheral blood mononuclear cells (PBMCs), taken when the disease was refractory, from a patient treated with antithyroid drugs.

The CDR3 protein is CASSVERGANTGELFF. The CDR3 DNA sequence: TGTGCCAGCAGCGTAGAGCGGGGTGCGAACACCGGGGAGCTGTTTTTT. The chain employs TRBV5-1 and TRBJ2-2; 7 bases match TRBD2. Looked up from germline, CDR1 is SGHRS and CDR2 is YFSETQ. This CDR3 comprises 16 residues.